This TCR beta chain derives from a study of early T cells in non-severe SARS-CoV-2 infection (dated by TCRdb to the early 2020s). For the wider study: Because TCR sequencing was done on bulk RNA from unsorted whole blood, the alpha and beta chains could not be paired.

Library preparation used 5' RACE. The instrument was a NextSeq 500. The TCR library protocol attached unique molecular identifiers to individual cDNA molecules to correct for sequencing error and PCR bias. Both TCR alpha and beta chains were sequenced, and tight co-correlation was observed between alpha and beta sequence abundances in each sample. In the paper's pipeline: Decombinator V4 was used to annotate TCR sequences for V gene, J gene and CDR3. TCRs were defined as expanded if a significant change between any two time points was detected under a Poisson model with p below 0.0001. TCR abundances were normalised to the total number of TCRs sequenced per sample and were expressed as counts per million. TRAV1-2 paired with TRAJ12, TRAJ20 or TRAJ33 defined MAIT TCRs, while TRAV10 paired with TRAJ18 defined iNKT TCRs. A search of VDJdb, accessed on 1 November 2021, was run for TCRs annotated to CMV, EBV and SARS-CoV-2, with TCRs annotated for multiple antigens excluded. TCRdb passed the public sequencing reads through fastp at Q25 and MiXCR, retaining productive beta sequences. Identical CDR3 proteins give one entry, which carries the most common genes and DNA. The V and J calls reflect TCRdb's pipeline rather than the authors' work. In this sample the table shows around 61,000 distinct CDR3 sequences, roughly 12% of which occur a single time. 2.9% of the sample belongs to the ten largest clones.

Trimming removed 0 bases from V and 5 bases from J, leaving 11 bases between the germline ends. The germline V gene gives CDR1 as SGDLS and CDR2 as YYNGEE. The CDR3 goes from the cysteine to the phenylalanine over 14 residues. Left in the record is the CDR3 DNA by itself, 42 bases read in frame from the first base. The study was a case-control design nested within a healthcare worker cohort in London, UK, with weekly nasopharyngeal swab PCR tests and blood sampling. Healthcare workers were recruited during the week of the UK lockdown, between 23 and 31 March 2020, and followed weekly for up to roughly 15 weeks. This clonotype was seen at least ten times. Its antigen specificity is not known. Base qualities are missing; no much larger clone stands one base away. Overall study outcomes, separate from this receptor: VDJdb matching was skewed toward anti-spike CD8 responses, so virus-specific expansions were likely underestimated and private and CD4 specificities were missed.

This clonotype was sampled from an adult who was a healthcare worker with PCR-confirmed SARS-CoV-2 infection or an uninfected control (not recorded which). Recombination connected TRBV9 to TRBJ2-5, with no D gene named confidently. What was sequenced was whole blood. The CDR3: CASSVAAVGETQYF. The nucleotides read TGTGCCAGCAGCGTAGCTGCGGTCGGGGAGACCCAGTACTTC.